This T cell receptor beta chain emerged from a study of neurological immune-mediated disorders. At least ten counts were recorded for this clonotype. Its matching antigen is unknown. This CDR3 is 14 amino acids long. V shed 5 bases, J shed 8 bases, and the junction held 9 bases outside the gene matches. Study-wide results and caveats: Whereas HTLV-1-associated myelopathy showed the most TCR clonal expansion, multiple sclerosis showed the least, with levels below those of healthy controls.

By 5'RACE with 10-nucleotide random UMIs, the cDNA was made. MiXCR, run by TCRdb on the 5' RACE reads, gives a single entry per CDR3 protein. This sample yields tens of thousands of distinct CDR3 sequences, of which 2.5% are seen a single time; 2% to 3% belongs to the top ten. PBMCs stored at -80 C, numbering 2 million, were the origin of the unsorted libraries. Sequencing was done on a sample of PBMCs. The V call is TRBV12-3 or TRBV12-4, the J call TRBJ1-2; 9 bases fit TRBD1. The sequence derives from a man aged 50 or older with multiple sclerosis. DNA of the CDR3: TGTGCCAGCAGTAGCGGGACAGGGAGGATGGGCTACACCTTC. Amino acid sequence: CASSSGTGRMGYTF.